These 29 T cell receptor beta chains came from one sample sequenced in a study of chemoradiotherapy in HPV16-positive cancers. The protocol was immunoSEQ multiplex PCR, while the TCRdb copy is restricted to in-frame clones and leaves out a portion. The table has about 11,000 clones, 76% seen once; the top ten hold less than 2.5%. Sampling was conducted from a patient who underwent chemoradiotherapy. The source is a human donor with HPV-associated anogenital cancer.

This sequence joins TRBV15 and TRBJ2-7, with 7 bases that match TRBD2. The CDR3 has 15 residues. J gave up 9 bases and V 1 base, and 12 bases lay outside the gene matches. Germline V gene lookup returns CDR1 LNHNV and CDR2 YYDKDF (reference sequence). The CDR3 reads CATSRGDGGSTGQYF. The CDR3 region has the DNA TGTGCCACCAGCAGAGGTGACGGGGGGAGTACAGGGCAGTACTTC.

This chain links TRBV27 with TRBJ1-5; 11 nucleotides agree with TRBD1. Germline CDR1 is MNHEY and CDR2 is SMNVEV (reference sequence). The length of the CDR3 is 17 residues. After removal of 5 bases from V and 5 bases from J, the junction contained 11 bases not matched to a gene. The chain's CDR3 is CASSPSPGQGAYQPQHF. The CDR3 DNA reads TGTGCCAGCAGTCCCTCCCCAGGACAGGGGGCTTATCAGCCCCAGCATTTT.

The sample holds a few counts of this clone. The chain has TRBV11-2 and TRBJ1-1, with TRBD1 identical over 7 bases. After removal of 5 bases from V and 1 base from J, the junction contained 10 bases not matched to a gene. Germline assignment: CDR1 SGHAT and CDR2 FQNNGV. The CDR3 has 16 residues. CDR3 in amino acids: CASSVRAGTENTEAFF. CDR3 bases: TGTGCCAGCAGCGTTAGAGCCGGGACAGAGAACACTGAAGCTTTCTTT.

The chain is built from TRBV27 and TRBJ1-5, with a weak D call TRBD1 (5 bases). This CDR3 has 15 residues. Germline V gene sequence: CDR1 MNHEY, CDR2 SMNVEV (reference sequence). The V gene lost 6 bases and the J gene lost 2 bases, with 14 bases spanning the gap. The CDR3 DNA reads as TGTGCCAGCAGCATGGGGGAAATGGGCAATCAGCCCCAGCATTTT. Translating it yields CASSMGEMGNQPQHF.

The chain uses TRBV29-1 and TRBJ2-7; D remains unclear. The V end lost 4 bases, the J end lost 5 bases, and 6 bases lay between the germline ends. Germline CDR1 and CDR2: SQVTM and ANQGSEA. CDR3 length: 10 amino acids. The CDR3 coding sequence is TGCAGCGTTGGTTTCCACGAGCAGTACTTC. It is translated as CSVGFHEQYF.

This clone was counted once. The rearrangement joins TRBV7-8 to TRBJ1-5; maybe TRBD1 (5 bases). Germline V lookup: CDR1 SGHVS, CDR2 FQNEAQ. This CDR3 is built from 17 residues. V lost 5 bases, J lost 7 bases, and 24 bases lay in between. The CDR3 region is CASSHGARVASEQPQHF. The CDR3 DNA sequence: TGTGCCAGCAGCCACGGGGCCAGGGTGGCCTCGGAACAGCCCCAGCATTTT.

This clone was counted a single time. The chain is built from TRBV4-2 and TRBJ2-7; perhaps TRBD2 as D (5 bases). Germline-derived CDR1 and CDR2 are LGHNA and YNFKEQ. Trimming pared 0 bases from V and 2 bases from J, leaving 11 bases between. The CDR3 has 15 amino acids. The CDR3 protein is CASSQDLGVTYEQYF. CDR3 coding DNA: TGTGCCAGCAGCCAAGACTTGGGAGTCACCTACGAGCAGTACTTC.

The genes are TRBV28 and TRBJ1-5; D is perhaps TRBD1 (5 bases). Trimming removed 3 bases at V and 13 bases at J, with 25 bases between. CDR3 length: 16 residues. Germline-derived CDR1 and CDR2 are MDHEN and SYDVKM. For the CDR3, the DNA is TGTGCCAGCAGTTTGTTAGTGAGATCAGATCCGGGACCTCAGCATTTT. Translated: CASSLLVRSDPGPQHF. Drawing the rest from reference TRBV28 and TRBJ1-5, the complete variable domain is DVKVTQSSRYLVKRTGEKVFLECVQDMDHENMFWYRQDPGLGLRLIYFSYDVKMKEKGDIPEGYSVSREKKERFSLILESASTNQTSMYLCASSLLVRSDPGPQHFGDGTRLSIL.

The chain employs TRBV13 and TRBJ2-7; 9 nucleotides line up with TRBD1. J gave up 3 bases and V 4 bases, and 10 bases lay outside the gene matches. The CDR3 contains 16 residues. The germline CDR1 and CDR2 sequences are PRHDT and FYEKMQ (reference sequence). For the CDR3, the DNA is TGTGCCAGCAGCTCCACAGGGGGCCAATCTCTCTACGAGCAGTACTTC. Translated, it gives CASSSTGGQSLYEQYF.

The gene calls are TRBV5-6 and TRBJ1-1; D gene ambiguous. The germline V gene encodes CDR1 SGHDT and CDR2 YYEEEE. Trimming shortened V by 4 bases and J by 3 bases, and 16 bases separated the two germline ends. The CDR3 runs to 15 residues. CDR3 bases: TGTGCCAGCAGCACCTCGACCGTGGGGTACACTGAAGCTTTCTTT. This gives the protein CASSTSTVGYTEAFF.

This chain joins TRBV7-9 and TRBJ2-7, with D possibly matching TRBD1 (6 bases). CDR1 and CDR2 (germline): SEHNR, FQNEAQ (reference sequence). V gave up 0 bases and J gave up 3 bases, with 9 bases separating them. CDR3 length equals 14 residues. As DNA, the CDR3 is TGTGCCAGCAGCTTAGCTGGGGACAACTACGAGCAGTACTTC. It codes for CASSLAGDNYEQYF.

The rearrangement links TRBV4-2 to TRBJ2-3; 12 bases match TRBD2. J was trimmed by 0 bases and V by 3 bases; bases with no gene match: 1. Germline V gene data show CDR1 as LGHNA and CDR2 as YNFKEQ. This CDR3 contains 16 residues. For the CDR3, the DNA is TGTGCCAGCAGCCATACTAGCGGGGGGAGCACAGATACGCAGTATTTT. As protein: CASSHTSGGSTDTQYF.

This clone was observed a few times. The chain couples TRBV15 to TRBJ1-5; D uncertain. The CDR3 is made up of 12 amino acids. Germline V CDR1 and CDR2: LNHNV, YYDKDF (reference sequence). V was clipped by 2 bases and J by 6 bases, with 5 bases between them. The CDR3 bases are TGTGCCACCAGCAGAATAGGTCAGCCCCAGCATTTT. Protein sequence: CATSRIGQPQHF. The full variable domain, rest sourced from reference TRBV15 and TRBJ1-5, is DAMVIQNPRYQVTQFGKPVTLSCSQTLNHNVMYWYQQKSSQAPKLLFHYYDKDFNNEADTPDNFQSRRPNTSFCFLDIRSPGLGDTAMYLCATSRIGQPQHFGDGTRLSIL.

This clone was observed a handful of times. The chain employs TRBV30 and TRBJ1-4; D ambiguous. Trimming removed 0 bases from V and 7 bases from J, with 6 bases in between. The CDR3 extends over 12 amino acids. The germline V gene has CDR1 GTSNPN and CDR2 SVGIG (reference sequence). CDR3 sequence reads: CAWSVLGEKLFF. The CDR3 DNA is TGTGCCTGGAGTGTACTGGGTGAAAAACTGTTTTTT.

The gene calls are TRBV14 and TRBJ2-1; D uncertain. V gave up 1 base and J gave up 10 bases, with 8 bases separating them. The length of the CDR3 is 12 residues. The germline V gene encodes CDR1 SGHDN and CDR2 FVKESK. CDR3 sequence: CASSQAGPEQFF. In nucleotides, the CDR3 is TGTGCCAGCAGCCAAGCCGGACCCGAGCAGTTCTTC.

V is TRBV19 and J is TRBJ2-3; D ambiguous. The CDR3 extends over 18 amino acids. The germline V gene encodes CDR1 LNHDA and CDR2 SQIVND (reference sequence). V lost 3 bases and J 4 bases, leaving 23 bases between the germline ends. This CDR3 reads CASSISLRSEYGADTQYF. For the CDR3, the DNA is TGTGCCAGTAGTATTTCTCTCCGTTCGGAATATGGGGCAGATACGCAGTATTTT.

This chain connects TRBV2 to TRBJ2-3; 8 bases are shared with TRBD2. This CDR3 is built from 15 residues. CDR1 is SNHLY, CDR2 FYNNEI, per germline. J lost 6 bases, V lost 4 bases, and 9 bases had no gene match. The DNA of the CDR3 is TGTGCCAGCAGTGTTTCTCGGGGGGGGATGGATACGCAGTATTTT. This encodes CASSVSRGGMDTQYF.

J is TRBJ2-2 and V is TRBV5-4; TRBD2 might be the D (6 bases). Germline CDR1 and CDR2: SGHNT and YYREEE (reference sequence). This CDR3 comprises 15 residues. V was cut by 5 bases and J by 0 bases, with 11 bases left in between. As DNA, the CDR3 is TGTGCCAGCAGACCCACGGGGGCGAACACCGGGGAGCTGTTTTTT. Protein sequence: CASRPTGANTGELFF.

This sequence joins TRBV6-6 and TRBJ1-1; 7 bases are a match to TRBD1. The germline gives CDR1 MNHNY, CDR2 SVGAGI (reference sequence). This CDR3 comprises 13 residues. The ends lost 6 bases at V and 1 base at J; junction bases unmatched: 2. The CDR3 bases are TGTGCCAGCAGCAACAGGGGGAACACTGAAGCTTTCTTT. Amino acids: CASSNRGNTEAFF.

This chain uses TRBV6-5 with TRBJ2-7; TRBD1 might be the D (6 bases). V was clipped by 5 bases and J by 13 bases, with 21 bases between them. Germline CDR1 reads MNHEY; CDR2 reads SVGAGI. The CDR3 has 13 residues. CDR3: CASSDFDRINIYF. CDR3 in DNA: TGTGCCAGCAGTGACTTTGACAGGATCAACATTTACTTC.

CDR3 region: CASSHLHWGEKLFF. The CDR3 nucleotides are TGTGCCAGCAGTCACCTACACTGGGGTGAAAAACTGTTTTTT. V is TRBV2 and J is TRBJ1-4; D call uncertain. The CDR3 contains 14 residues. V lost 5 bases and J lost 7, with 14 bases in between. The V gene's germline CDR1 is SNHLY and CDR2 FYNNEI.

The J gene is TRBJ2-2, the V gene TRBV11-1; 8 nucleotides match TRBD2. V was clipped by 3 bases and J by 1 base; unmatched bases: 4. The CDR3 spans 16 residues. Germline V lookup: CDR1 SGHAT, CDR2 FQDESV (reference sequence). The DNA for the CDR3 is TGTGCCAGCAGCTTGTGGAGCGGGGGGAACACCGGGGAGCTGTTTTTT. Its protein is CASSLWSGGNTGELFF.

V is TRBV5-1 and J is TRBJ1-1; D not resolved. This CDR3 has 15 amino acids. Germline lookup yields CDR1 SGHRS and CDR2 YFSETQ. The ends were cut back, 1 base at V and 2 bases at J, with 12 bases in the middle. The CDR3, as DNA: TGCGCCAGCAGCTTGACAGAGAGTTTAAACACTGAAGCTTTCTTT. Amino acid sequence: CASSLTESLNTEAFF.

The chain carries TRBV2 and TRBJ1-6; tentatively, D is TRBD1 (5 bases). The germline V gene encodes CDR1 SNHLY and CDR2 FYNNEI. CDR3 size: 15 residues. Trimming removed 1 base at V and 8 bases at J, with 12 bases between. CDR3 sequence reads: CASSEEAGRDSPLHF. CDR3 coding DNA: TGTGCCAGCAGTGAAGAGGCAGGGAGGGATTCACCCCTCCACTTT.

This clone has only a few counts. The rearrangement uses TRBV6-6 and TRBJ1-6; D not certain. Trimming shortened V by 2 bases and J by 9 bases, and 14 bases separated the two germline ends. Germline V gene sequence: CDR1 MNHNY, CDR2 SVGAGI (reference sequence). This CDR3 spans 15 amino acids. CDR3 in amino acids: CASSYAGPGGSPLHF. The CDR3, as DNA: TGTGCCAGCAGTTACGCTGGGCCAGGAGGTTCACCCCTCCACTTT.

This clone was detected only a few times. The chain carries TRBV7-3 and TRBJ1-1, with D unresolved. The V end was cut by 1 base, the J end by 0 bases, with 18 bases between. CDR3 length: 18 residues. Germline CDR1 and CDR2: SGHTA and FQGTGA. CDR3 in amino acids: CASSLMPGVLGVNTEAFF. DNA of the CDR3: TGTGCCAGCAGCTTAATGCCTGGGGTATTGGGAGTGAACACTGAAGCTTTCTTT.

The chain recombines TRBV4-2 with TRBJ2-2, with 10 bases lining up with TRBD2. Germline V lookup: CDR1 LGHNA, CDR2 YNFKEQ. The CDR3 consists of 19 residues. Trimming took 1 base from V and 7 from J; bases not matched to a gene: 15. The CDR3 DNA is TGTGCCAGCAGCCAAGCAATCGGGAGCGGGGGGGGGCTAGGCGGGGAGCTGTTTTTT. Amino acid sequence: CASSQAIGSGGGLGGELFF.

This clone has a single count. This chain joins TRBV2 and TRBJ2-5; 7 nucleotides agree with TRBD2. With V trimmed by 3 bases and J by 2 bases, 6 bases remained unmatched. Germline loops: CDR1 SNHLY, CDR2 FYNNEI. The CDR3 totals 15 residues. CDR3 sequence (DNA): TGTGCCAGCAGTGATTATGTGGGGGGGCAAGAGACCCAGTACTTC. It yields the protein CASSDYVGGQETQYF.

The V and J genes are TRBV4-3 and TRBJ2-3; D possibly uses TRBD1 or TRBD2 (5 bases each). Trimming took 4 bases from V and 4 from J, leaving 15 bases between them. CDR3 size: 15 residues. Germline V gene lookup returns CDR1 LGHNA and CDR2 YSLEER. In DNA, the CDR3 is TGCGCCAGCAGCCCAGGGATCGGGATCGCAGATACGCAGTATTTT. Translated, it gives CASSPGIGIADTQYF.